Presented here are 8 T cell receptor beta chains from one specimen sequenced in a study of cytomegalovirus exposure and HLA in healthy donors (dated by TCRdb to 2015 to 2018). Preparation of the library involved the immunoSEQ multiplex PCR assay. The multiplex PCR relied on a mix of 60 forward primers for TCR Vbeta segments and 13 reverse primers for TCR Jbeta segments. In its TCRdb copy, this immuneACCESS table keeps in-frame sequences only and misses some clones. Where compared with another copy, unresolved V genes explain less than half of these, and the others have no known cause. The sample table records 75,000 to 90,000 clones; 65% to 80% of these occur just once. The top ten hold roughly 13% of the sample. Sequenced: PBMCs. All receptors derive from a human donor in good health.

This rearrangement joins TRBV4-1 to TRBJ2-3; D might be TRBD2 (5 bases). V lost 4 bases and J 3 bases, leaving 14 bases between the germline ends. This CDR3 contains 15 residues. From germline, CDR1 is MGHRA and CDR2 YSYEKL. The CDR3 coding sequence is TGCGCCAGCAGCCTGGACTCGGGCGGGACAGATACGCAGTATTTT. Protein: CASSLDSGGTDTQYF.

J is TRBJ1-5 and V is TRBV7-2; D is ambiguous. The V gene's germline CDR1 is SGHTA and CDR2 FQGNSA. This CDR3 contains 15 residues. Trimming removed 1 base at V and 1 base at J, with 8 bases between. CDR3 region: CASSLEGGSNQPQHF. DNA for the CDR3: TGTGCCAGCAGCTTAGAAGGAGGGAGCAATCAGCCCCAGCATTTT.

This CDR3 reads CASSDGYEQFF. For the CDR3, the DNA is TGTGCCAGCAGTGACGGTTATGAGCAGTTCTTC. The V gene is TRBV6-1, the J gene TRBJ2-1; the D is unclear. Trimming removed 3 bases from V and 8 bases from J, with 5 bases in between. This CDR3 contains 11 residues. Germline V gene sequence: CDR1 MNHNS, CDR2 SASEGT.

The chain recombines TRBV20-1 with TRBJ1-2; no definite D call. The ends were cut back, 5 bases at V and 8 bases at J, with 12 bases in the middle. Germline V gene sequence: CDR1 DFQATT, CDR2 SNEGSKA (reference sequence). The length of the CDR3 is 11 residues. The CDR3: CSASSLRGYTF. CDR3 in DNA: TGCAGTGCTTCTTCACTGAGGGGCTACACCTTC.

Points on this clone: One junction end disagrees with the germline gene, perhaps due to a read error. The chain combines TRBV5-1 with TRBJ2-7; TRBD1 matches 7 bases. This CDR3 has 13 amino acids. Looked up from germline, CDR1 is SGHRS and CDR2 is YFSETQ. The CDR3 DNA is TGCGCCAGCAGCACCGAGACAGGGCCCTTTAGAAACTTC. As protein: CASSTETGPFRNF.

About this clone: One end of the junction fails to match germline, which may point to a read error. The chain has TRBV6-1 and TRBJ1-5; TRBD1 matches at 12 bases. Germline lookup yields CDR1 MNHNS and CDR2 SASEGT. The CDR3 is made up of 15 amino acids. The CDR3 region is CASSDSGTGGQPQNF. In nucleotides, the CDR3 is TGTGCCAGCAGTGATTCCGGGACAGGGGGCCAGCCCCAGAATTTT.

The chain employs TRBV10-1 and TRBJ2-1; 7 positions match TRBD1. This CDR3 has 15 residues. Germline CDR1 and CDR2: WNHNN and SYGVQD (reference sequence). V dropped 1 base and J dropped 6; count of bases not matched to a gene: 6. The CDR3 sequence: CASSELKGQTNEQFF. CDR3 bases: TGCGCCAGCAGTGAGTTAAAGGGACAGACCAATGAGCAGTTCTTC.

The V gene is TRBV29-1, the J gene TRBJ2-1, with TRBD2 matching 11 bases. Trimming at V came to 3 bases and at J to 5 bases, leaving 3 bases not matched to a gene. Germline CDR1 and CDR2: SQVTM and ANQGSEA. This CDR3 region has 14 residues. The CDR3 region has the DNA TGCAGCGTTGACCCTAGCGGGGGGAACAATGAGCAGTTCTTC. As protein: CSVDPSGGNNEQFF.